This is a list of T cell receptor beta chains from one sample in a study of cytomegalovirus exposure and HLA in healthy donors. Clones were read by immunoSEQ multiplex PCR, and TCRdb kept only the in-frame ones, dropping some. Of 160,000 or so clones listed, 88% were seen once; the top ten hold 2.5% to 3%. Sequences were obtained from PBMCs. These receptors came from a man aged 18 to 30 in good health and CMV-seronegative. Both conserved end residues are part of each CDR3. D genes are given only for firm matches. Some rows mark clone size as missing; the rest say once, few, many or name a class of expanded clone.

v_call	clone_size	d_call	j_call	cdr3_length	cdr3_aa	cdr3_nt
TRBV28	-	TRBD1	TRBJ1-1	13	CASSSHRGQQAFF	TGTGCCAGCAGTTCACACAGGGGACAGCAAGCTTTCTTT
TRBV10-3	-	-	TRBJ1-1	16	CAIRARRESKNTEAFF	TGTGCCATCAGGGCACGTCGGGAGAGTAAGAACACTGAAGCTTTCTTT
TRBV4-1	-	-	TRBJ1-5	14	CASSQGGAHQPQHF	TGCGCCAGCAGCCAGGGGGGGGCTCATCAGCCCCAGCATTTT
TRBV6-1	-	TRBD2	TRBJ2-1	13	CASTRLAFNEQFF	TGTGCCAGCACCCGACTAGCCTTCAATGAGCAGTTCTTC
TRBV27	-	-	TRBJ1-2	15	CASSPTGFGVYGYTF	TGTGCCAGCAGTCCCACAGGGTTCGGAGTGTATGGCTACACCTTC
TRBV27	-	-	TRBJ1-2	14	CASSSPGLRYGYTF	TGTGCCAGCAGTTCTCCGGGACTCCGCTATGGCTACACCTTC
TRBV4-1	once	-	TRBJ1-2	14	CASSQVKSRMPYTF	TGCGCCAGCAGCCAAGTAAAGAGCAGGATGCCCTACACCTTC
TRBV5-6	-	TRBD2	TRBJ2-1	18	CASSLLRSGTSSYNEQFF	TGTGCCAGCAGCTTATTGAGAAGCGGGACCAGCTCCTACAATGAGCAGTTCTTC
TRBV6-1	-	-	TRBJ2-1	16	CASSVFLGGSYNEQFF	TGTGCCAGCAGTGTTTTTTTGGGGGGCTCCTACAATGAGCAGTTCTTC
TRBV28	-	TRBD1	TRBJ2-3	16	CASGQGGVSGTDTQYF	TGTGCCTCCGGACAGGGGGGGGTGAGTGGCACAGATACGCAGTATTTT
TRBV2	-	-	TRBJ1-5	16	CASSEDGGGGNQPQHF	TGTGCCAGCAGTGAAGACGGGGGAGGGGGCAATCAGCCCCAGCATTTT
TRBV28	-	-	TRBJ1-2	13	CASSLLTTDGYTF	TGTGCCAGCAGTTTACTGACTACTGATGGCTACACCTTC
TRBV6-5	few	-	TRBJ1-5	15	CASSSNILSRQPQHF	TGTGCCAGCAGTAGCAATATACTTTCTCGGCAGCCCCAGCATTTT
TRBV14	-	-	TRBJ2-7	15	CASSPRTGLLAEQYF	TGTGCCAGCAGCCCTCGAACCGGACTTCTGGCCGAGCAGTACTTC
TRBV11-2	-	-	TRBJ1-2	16	CASSRQGTGIVIGYTF	TGTGCCAGCAGCCGTCAAGGAACAGGGATCGTCATTGGCTACACCTTC
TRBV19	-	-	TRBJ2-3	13	CASSIGYTDTQYF	TGTGCCAGTAGTATCGGGTACACAGATACGCAGTATTTT
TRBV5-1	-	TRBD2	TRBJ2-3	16	CASSFSGGTPTDTQYF	TGCGCCAGCAGCTTCAGCGGGGGCACCCCCACAGATACGCAGTATTTT
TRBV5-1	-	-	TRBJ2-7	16	CASSLRFQGGSYEQYF	TGCGCCAGCAGCTTGAGGTTTCAGGGGGGCTCCTACGAGCAGTACTTC
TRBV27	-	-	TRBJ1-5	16	CASSLIRGGGIQPQHF	TGTGCCAGCAGTTTAATCCGCGGTGGGGGCATTCAGCCCCAGCATTTT
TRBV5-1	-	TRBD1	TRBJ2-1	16	CASSPSRGRSYNEQFF	TGCGCCAGCAGCCCGTCTAGGGGGCGGTCCTACAATGAGCAGTTCTTC
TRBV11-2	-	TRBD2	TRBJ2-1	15	CASSLPLAGGNEQFF	TGTGCCAGCAGCTTACCACTAGCGGGGGGCAATGAGCAGTTCTTC
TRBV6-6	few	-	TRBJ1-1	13	CASSPPGVTEAFF	TGTGCCAGCAGTCCCCCGGGAGTGACTGAAGCTTTCTTT
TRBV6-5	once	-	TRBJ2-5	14	CASSYGPPAVSQYF	TGTGCCAGCAGTTACGGGCCCCCGGCAGTTTCCCAGTACTTC
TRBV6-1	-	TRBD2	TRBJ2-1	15	CATTRAAGESTEQFF	TGTGCCACCACGCGAGCGGCGGGAGAATCTACTGAGCAGTTCTTC
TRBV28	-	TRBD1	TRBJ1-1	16	CASSVTGGRAATEAFF	TGTGCCAGCAGTGTGACAGGGGGGAGAGCGGCCACTGAAGCTTTCTTT
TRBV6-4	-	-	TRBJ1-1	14	CASSEDRFNTEAFF	TGTGCCAGCAGTGAAGACAGGTTCAACACTGAAGCTTTCTTT
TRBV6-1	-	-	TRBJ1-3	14	CASSYGAAGNTIYF	TGTGCCAGCAGTTATGGGGCAGCTGGAAACACCATATATTTT
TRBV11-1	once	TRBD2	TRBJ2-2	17	CASSLDLAGGLAGELFF	TGTGCCAGCAGCTTAGATTTAGCGGGAGGGCTTGCCGGGGAGCTGTTTTTT
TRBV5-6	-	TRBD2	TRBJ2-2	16	CASSAKASGEVGELFF	TGTGCCAGCAGCGCTAAAGCTAGCGGAGAAGTCGGGGAGCTGTTTTTT
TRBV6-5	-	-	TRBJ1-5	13	CASSPGGNQPQHF	TGTGCCAGCAGCCCAGGGGGCAATCAGCCCCAGCATTTT
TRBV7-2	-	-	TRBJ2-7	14	CASSLVGSSYEQYF	TGTGCCAGCAGCTTAGTGGGCAGCTCCTACGAGCAGTACTTC
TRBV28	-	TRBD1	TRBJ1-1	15	CASSLDRGSSTEAFF	TGTGCCAGCAGTTTAGACAGGGGAAGTAGTACTGAAGCTTTCTTT
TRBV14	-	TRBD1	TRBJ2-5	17	CASSLIRDSRRQETQYF	TGTGCCAGCAGCCTGATCCGGGACAGTCGCCGTCAAGAGACCCAGTACTTC
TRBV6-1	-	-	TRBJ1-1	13	CASSVRGETEAFF	TGTGCCAGCAGTGTCAGGGGAGAAACTGAAGCTTTCTTT
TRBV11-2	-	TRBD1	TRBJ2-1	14	CASNHRGSGNEQFF	TGTGCCAGCAACCACAGGGGCTCCGGCAATGAGCAGTTCTTC
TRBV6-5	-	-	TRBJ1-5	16	CASSYSGGGSNQPQHF	TGTGCCAGCAGTTACTCTGGGGGAGGGAGCAATCAGCCCCAGCATTTT
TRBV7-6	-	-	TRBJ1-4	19	CASSLSVDVRILTNEKLFF	TGTGCCAGCAGCTTAAGTGTAGATGTGAGGATCTTGACTAATGAAAAACTGTTTTTT